A single sample is the source of the 18 T cell receptor beta chains below, sequenced in a study of T cells in Graves' hyperthyroidism and ophthalmopathy. RNA transcripts served as the template for amplifying TCR beta CDR3 regions. During a first-round RT-PCR of the TCR CDR3, the HTBI primer set was used. MiXCR, run by TCRdb on the multiplex PCR reads, gives a single entry per CDR3 protein. The sample lists 530,000 or so distinct CDR3 sequences; about 45% were seen once. Specimen: peripheral blood or thyroid tissue (not recorded which). All receptors come from a woman between 18 and 30 years old with Graves' hyperthyroidism.

Points on this clonotype: An end of the junction differs from the germline gene, which may be a read error. The gene calls are TRBV14 and TRBJ1-2; no reliable D call. CDR3 length: 11 amino acids. The V gene's germline CDR1 is SGHDN and CDR2 FVKESK. CDR3 sequence (DNA): TGCGCCAGCAGCTTGGTCGAGGGCTACACCTTC. It encodes CASSLVEGYTF. The full variable domain, completed using reference TRBV14 and TRBJ1-2, is EAGVTQFPSHSVIEKGQTVTLRCDPISGHDNLYWYRRVMGKEIKFLLHFVKESKQDESGMPNNRFLAERTGGTYSTLKVQPAELEDSGVYFCASSLVEGYTFGSGTRLTVV.

As to this clonotype: It is likely a read error, because the conserved phenylalanine at the end of the CDR3 is missing. The chain couples TRBV12-3 or TRBV12-4 to TRBJ2-5; TRBD2 might be the D (6 bases). This CDR3 spans 14 amino acids. V was cut by 1 base and J by 4 bases, with 10 bases left in between. CDR3 nucleotide sequence: TGTGCCAGCAGTTTAGGACTAGAAGGAGAGACCCAGTACGTC. The encoded protein is CASSLGLEGETQYV.

This rearrangement joins TRBV25-1 to TRBJ2-6; a weak D match, TRBD1 (6 bases). V lost 8 bases, J lost 2 bases, and 13 bases lay in between. The CDR3 consists of 15 residues. Per germline, CDR1 MGHDK and CDR2 SYGVNS. This chain's CDR3 is CASPQGAAGANVLTF. CDR3 in DNA: TGTGCCAGCCCACAGGGTGCGGCTGGGGCCAACGTCCTGACTTTC.

The rearrangement joins TRBV2 to TRBJ1-1, with TRBD1 matching over 11 bases. The germline CDR1 and CDR2 sequences are SNHLY and FYNNEI. The ends lost 2 bases at V and 6 bases at J; junction bases unmatched: 2. The CDR3 has 14 residues. The CDR3 bases are TGTGCCAGCAGTGAAAGGGACAGGGGGTCTGAAGCTTTCTTT. Translation gives CASSERDRGSEAFF.

The genes are TRBV9 and TRBJ1-6; D remains ambiguous. The V gene's germline CDR1 is SGDLS and CDR2 YYNGEE. The CDR3 covers 16 residues. The germline V and J ends were trimmed by 4 bases and 3 bases, with 14 bases remaining between them. The CDR3, as DNA: TGTGCCAGCAGCTTAGCAGCGGCCTACTATAATTCACCCCTCCACTTT. Its protein is CASSLAAAYYNSPLHF.

As to this clonotype: A much larger clone differs from this one at a single base, so this may be a read error. This chain joins TRBV10-3 and TRBJ1-1; 7 bases line up with TRBD1. Germline CDR1 ENHRY, CDR2 SYGVKD. This CDR3 spans 16 amino acids. With 10 bases clipped from V and 4 bases from J, the junction kept 18 bases outside the gene matches. CDR3 coding DNA: TGTGCCAGCAGCCAGACCCCGGGACAGATGAGCACTGAAGCTTTCTTT. It yields the protein CASSQTPGQMSTEAFF.

This clonotype was found once. This chain joins TRBV24-1 and TRBJ1-4; no clear D gene. From germline, CDR1 is KGHDR and CDR2 SFDVKD. CDR3 length equals 15 residues. CDR3 region: CARDRSRRRREKLFF. Here the CDR3 DNA reads TGTGCTAGAGATCGTTCCCGCAGGAGAAGGGAAAAACTGTTTTTT.

Ten or more counts support this clonotype. The rearrangement uses TRBV29-1 and TRBJ1-1; 10 bases agree with TRBD1. Per the germline V gene, CDR1 is SQVTM and CDR2 is ANQGSEA. V dropped 3 bases and J dropped 1; count of bases not matched to a gene: 14. The CDR3 has 18 amino acids. The CDR3 spells CSVDTRTGGPRQNTEAFF. CDR3 DNA: TGCAGCGTTGATACACGGACAGGGGGGCCCCGACAGAACACTGAAGCTTTCTTT.

This clonotype appeared many times. The rearrangement links TRBV10-1 to TRBJ2-5, with a weak D call TRBD2 (5 bases). V was shortened by 4 bases and J by 2 bases, with 5 bases between the two germline ends. Germline lookup yields CDR1 WNHNN and CDR2 SYGVQD (reference sequence). This CDR3 comprises 12 residues. CDR3 bases: TGCGCCAGCAGTGCGGGGCAAGAGACCCAGTACTTC. Amino acids: CASSAGQETQYF.

V and J are TRBV7-2 and TRBJ2-7, with TRBD1 identical over 12 bases. The CDR3 runs to 15 residues. Looked up from germline, CDR1 is SGHTA and CDR2 is FQGNSA. V lost 3 bases, J lost 5 bases, and 5 bases stayed unmatched. The DNA of the CDR3 is TGTGCCAGCAGCTTGGCCGGGACAGGGGGCGACGAGCAGTACTTC. It is translated as CASSLAGTGGDEQYF. The full variable domain, with the rest looked up from reference TRBV7-2 and TRBJ2-7, is GAGVSQSPSNKVTEKGKDVELRCDPISGHTALYWYRQSLGQGLEFLIYFQGNSAPDKSGLPSDRFSAERTGGSVSTLTIQRTQQEDSAVYLCASSLAGTGGDEQYFGPGTRLTVT.

At least ten counts were recorded for this clonotype. The V gene is TRBV20-1, the J gene TRBJ1-5; D is unresolved. This CDR3 is built from 18 residues. The germline V and J ends were trimmed by 0 bases and 3 bases, with 21 bases remaining between them. Germline CDR1 DFQATT, CDR2 SNEGSKA (reference sequence). The CDR3 loop reads CSARDPTPSGRINQPQHF. CDR3 sequence (DNA): TGCAGTGCTAGAGATCCAACCCCCTCAGGACGGATCAATCAGCCCCAGCATTTT.

This clonotype showed up many times. The chain couples TRBV7-2 to TRBJ2-3, with D unresolved. The germline gives CDR1 SGHTA, CDR2 FQGNSA. The CDR3 has 12 residues. Trimming cost V 5 bases and J 6 bases, with 9 bases left between them. CDR3 in amino acids: CASSGTTDTQYF. The CDR3 region has the DNA TGTGCCAGCAGCGGTACGACGGATACGCAGTATTTT. Based on the CDR3 plus reference TRBV7-2 and TRBJ2-3, the full variable domain is GAGVSQSPSNKVTEKGKDVELRCDPISGHTALYWYRQSLGQGLEFLIYFQGNSAPDKSGLPSDRFSAERTGGSVSTLTIQRTQQEDSAVYLCASSGTTDTQYFGPGTRLTVL.

The genes are TRBV20-1 and TRBJ1-2; 7 bases agree with TRBD1. CDR3 size: 13 residues. CDR1 and CDR2 from the germline V gene are DFQATT and SNEGSKA (reference sequence). As DNA, the CDR3 is TGCAGGTCATCCGGGACAGCCGTCTATGGCTACACCTTC. It is translated as CRSSGTAVYGYTF.

This clonotype was picked up many times. This rearrangement joins TRBV12-3 or TRBV12-4 to TRBJ2-5; D might be TRBD2 (5 bases). V lost 6 bases, J lost 7 bases, and 18 bases lay in between. The CDR3 runs 14 residues. The CDR3 loop is CASRSREYDPTQYF. The CDR3 DNA follows: TGTGCCAGCAGAAGCCGGGAATATGATCCGACCCAGTACTTC.

There are many counts of this clonotype. The chain recombines TRBV19 with TRBJ1-2; 10 nucleotides line up with TRBD1. J was trimmed by 5 bases and V by 5 bases; bases with no gene match: 8. Germline-derived CDR1 and CDR2 are LNHDA and SQIVND (reference sequence). The CDR3 consists of 15 residues. The CDR3 DNA reads as TGTGCCAGTAGTGCCTCGGGACAGGGGAGATATGGCTACACCTTC. This encodes CASSASGQGRYGYTF.

There are many counts of this clonotype. V is TRBV12-5 and J is TRBJ1-2; D not certain. V lost 5 bases to trimming and J lost 3 bases, with 10 bases between them. The germline gives CDR1 LGHNT, CDR2 FRNRAP. The CDR3 runs 13 residues. The CDR3: CASGPYRDYGYTF. The DNA of the CDR3 is TGTGCTAGTGGTCCGTACCGGGACTATGGCTACACCTTC.

For this clonotype: The conserved phenylalanine or tryptophan normally closing the CDR3 is absent here, so this likely arose from a read error. The DNA is left out, because the CDR3 cannot be placed on it with certainty; the CDR3 is given as TCRdb lists it. This chain joins TRBV15 and TRBJ1-3. The length of the CDR3 is 9 amino acids, counting both ends. Germline-derived CDR1 and CDR2 are LNHNV and YYDKDF (reference sequence). This chain's CDR3 is CATSRGRRA.

This clonotype has only a few counts. Being one base from a much bigger clone, this may be a read error. Lacking the conserved final phenylalanine or tryptophan, this CDR3 likely reflects a read error. The gene calls are TRBV9 and TRBJ2-5, with D unclear. Trimming cost V 7 bases and J 5 bases, with 15 bases left between them. CDR1 is SGDLS, CDR2 YYNGEE, per germline. This CDR3 comprises 13 residues. For the CDR3, the DNA is TGTGCCAGCGGTGGTAACTACGGGGAGACCCAGTACCTC. This codes for CASGGNYGETQYL.